This passage covers 27 T cell receptor beta chains from one sample sequenced in a study of patients and donors after allogeneic stem cell transplantation. In TCRdb, the RT-PCR reads were re-called with MiXCR into one record per CDR3 protein. The sample includes 920,000 or so distinct CDR3 sequences, under 20% of them seen just once. The sample taken for sequencing was blood, either unsorted or a sorted T cell fraction (not recorded which). The receptors come from a human donor who was either an allogeneic HSCT recipient or a stem cell or donor lymphocyte infusion donor (not recorded which). It is not recorded whose cells these are; they may come from a transplant donor.

The sample holds a few counts of this clonotype. This chain uses TRBV5-1 with TRBJ1-1; D uncertain. Germline CDR1 SGHRS, CDR2 YFSETQ. V shed 6 bases and J shed 5 bases, with 14 bases lying between them. The CDR3 runs to 13 residues. CDR3 sequence (DNA): TGCGCCAGCAACCCCCCGGGAGGAACTGAAGCTTTCTTT. It specifies CASNPPGGTEAFF. Supplemented by reference TRBV5-1 and TRBJ1-1, the full variable domain reads KAGVTQTPRYLIKTRGQQVTLSCSPISGHRSVSWYQQTPGQGLQFLFEYFSETQRNKGNFPGRFSGRQFSNSRSEMNVSTLELGDSALYLCASNPPGGTEAFFGQGTRLTVV.

The sample holds a few counts of this clonotype. The CDR3 nucleotides read TGCAGTGCTAGCTCCCGGGACTCTATACAGTTCTTC. Its protein is CSASSRDSIQFF. The chain links TRBV20-1 to TRBJ2-1, with TRBD2 as a possible D gene (6 bases). CDR1 and CDR2 (germline): DFQATT, SNEGSKA (reference sequence). This CDR3 is 12 amino acids long. V lost 3 bases and J lost 13, with 16 bases in between.

This chain links TRBV20-1 with TRBJ2-1; perhaps TRBD1 as D (6 bases). Germline V gives CDR1 DFQATT, CDR2 SNEGSKA (reference sequence). With 5 bases removed from V and 8 bases from J, the gap between germline ends came to 22 bases. This CDR3 is 15 amino acids long. In DNA form, the CDR3 reads TGCAGTGCTCCAATAACAGGGAATCGACGGCATGAGCAGTTCTTC. Translation: CSAPITGNRRHEQFF.

This clonotype has only a few counts. The chain carries TRBV15 and TRBJ1-5, with 7 bases that match TRBD1. The V gene's germline CDR1 is LNHNV and CDR2 YYDKDF (reference sequence). The CDR3 runs 16 residues. J gave up 4 bases and V 1 base, and 7 bases lay outside the gene matches. In DNA form, the CDR3 reads TGTGCCACCAGCAGAGTACAAGACAGGGCGAATCAGCCCCAGCATTTT. Protein sequence: CATSRVQDRANQPQHF. Together with reference TRBV15 and TRBJ1-5, the CDR3 gives the full variable domain: DAMVIQNPRYQVTQFGKPVTLSCSQTLNHNVMYWYQQKSSQAPKLLFHYYDKDFNNEADTPDNFQSRRPNTSFCFLDIRSPGLGDTAMYLCATSRVQDRANQPQHFGDGTRLSIL.

There are a few counts of this clonotype. The J gene is TRBJ2-1, the V gene TRBV6-1; 12 nucleotides line up with TRBD2. Looked up from germline, CDR1 is MNHNS and CDR2 is SASEGT. The CDR3 length is 15 residues. V trimming: 7 bases; J trimming: 10 bases; junction bases outside the gene matches: 11. Written as DNA, the CDR3 is TGTGCCAGCAACTCCCCCCGACTAGCGGGGGAGGAGCAGTTCTTC. Its translation: CASNSPRLAGEEQFF.

The V and J genes are TRBV7-8 and TRBJ2-7; D not resolved. The V end lost 6 bases, the J end lost 6 bases, and 21 bases lay between the germline ends. The CDR3 runs to 15 residues. CDR1 and CDR2 from the germline V gene are SGHVS and FQNEAQ. CDR3 amino acids: CASRTKSWGSGEQYF. CDR3 in DNA: TGTGCCAGCAGGACCAAGTCCTGGGGTTCGGGCGAGCAGTACTTC.

The rearrangement links TRBV27 to TRBJ2-1; D is tentatively TRBD1 or TRBD2 (6 bases each). This CDR3 spans 14 amino acids. Germline lookup yields CDR1 MNHEY and CDR2 SMNVEV (reference sequence). This CDR3 reads CAASKVRGPGEQFF. The CDR3, as DNA: TGTGCTGCCAGCAAGGTCCGGGGGCCCGGTGAGCAGTTCTTC.

This clonotype was recorded only once. V usage is TRBV9 and J usage is TRBJ1-6; D gene ambiguous. Germline V gene data show CDR1 as SGDLS and CDR2 as YYNGEE. V lost 0 bases and J lost 10, with 17 bases in between. This CDR3 region has 16 residues. DNA of the CDR3: TGTGCCAGCAGCGTAGGCCCAGAAAGATGGATCTCACCCCTCCACTTT. Amino acid sequence: CASSVGPERWISPLHF.

V usage is TRBV29-1 and J usage is TRBJ2-7; a possible D gene is TRBD1 (5 bases). The germline gives CDR1 SQVTM, CDR2 ANQGSEA. V was cut by 4 bases and J by 6 bases, with 13 bases left in between. The CDR3 runs to 12 residues. CDR3 residues: CSVGTDRREQYF. The CDR3, as DNA: TGCAGCGTTGGGACCGACAGACGCGAGCAGTACTTC.

This chain joins TRBV29-1 and TRBJ2-3; D might be TRBD1 (6 bases). This CDR3 contains 13 residues. V was clipped by 8 bases and J by 2 bases, with 14 bases between them. Germline V gene sequence: CDR1 SQVTM, CDR2 ANQGSEA. The CDR3 DNA reads TGCAGCTCACGGGACACCCTCACAGATACGCAGTATTTT. This codes for CSSRDTLTDTQYF.

The CDR3 bases are TGCAGTGCCCCAATTCCCCCCGGGACTGAAGCTTTCTTT. The encoded protein is CSAPIPPGTEAFF. The chain is built from TRBV20-1 and TRBJ1-1; D uncertain. Looked up from germline, CDR1 is DFQATT and CDR2 is SNEGSKA (reference sequence). The CDR3 covers 13 residues. V was trimmed by 6 bases and J by 5 bases, leaving 16 bases between them.

This clonotype has ten or more counts. The genes are TRBV9 and TRBJ2-1, with TRBD2 identical over 8 bases. The CDR3 runs 15 residues. Trimming cost V 2 bases and J 4 bases; bases outside gene matches: 5. CDR1 is SGDLS and CDR2 is YYNGEE in the germline V gene. Here the CDR3 reads CASSVSGEIYNEQFF. CDR3 in DNA: TGTGCCAGCAGCGTTAGCGGGGAGATTTACAATGAGCAGTTCTTC.

The chain carries TRBV6-1 and TRBJ1-1, with 9 bases that match TRBD1. CDR1 is MNHNS and CDR2 is SASEGT in the germline V gene. Losses at the gene ends were 5 bases for V and 4 bases for J; bases not matched to a gene: 8. This CDR3 is 15 amino acids long. The CDR3 is CASSPGGTGRTEAFF. The CDR3 region has the DNA TGTGCCAGCAGTCCGGGGGGGACAGGGCGCACTGAAGCTTTCTTT.

A few counts support this clonotype. V gene TRBV6-2 or TRBV6-3 combines with J gene TRBJ1-1; D not resolved. Germline assignment: CDR1 MNHEY and CDR2 SVGEGT. V was pared by 6 bases and J by 1 base, with 9 bases between. CDR3 length equals 13 residues. The CDR3 coding sequence is TGTGCCAGCAGCGAGATTCCGAACACTGAAGCTTTCTTT. Protein: CASSEIPNTEAFF.

V is TRBV30 and J is TRBJ1-3; unclear D gene. CDR3 length equals 15 residues. Per germline, CDR1 GTSNPN and CDR2 SVGIG (reference sequence). Trimming removed 0 bases from V and 4 bases from J, with 13 bases in between. The CDR3 DNA is TGTGCCTGGAGTGTCAAGAGGGCGGCGGGAAACACCATATATTTT. Translating it yields CAWSVKRAAGNTIYF.

In DNA, the CDR3 is TGTGCCAGCAGTTTATGGGGGGATAGGAACTATGGCTACACCTTC. Its protein is CASSLWGDRNYGYTF. V gene TRBV27 combines with J gene TRBJ1-2; D perhaps matches TRBD1 (5 bases). Germline CDR1 MNHEY, CDR2 SMNVEV (reference sequence). This CDR3 is built from 15 residues. The V and J ends lost 1 base and 2 bases respectively, with 11 bases between them.

The table lists this clonotype with a few counts. V gene TRBV20-1 combines with J gene TRBJ1-2; a possible D gene is TRBD1 (5 bases). Trimming shortened V by 5 bases and J by 8 bases, and 15 bases separated the two germline ends. This CDR3 contains 12 residues. CDR1 is DFQATT, CDR2 SNEGSKA, per germline (reference sequence). The CDR3 region is CSASRDLRGYTF. The CDR3 nucleotides read TGCAGTGCTTCCCGGGACTTGAGAGGCTACACCTTC.

This clonotype was seen many times. The chain is built from TRBV7-9 and TRBJ1-4; D is perhaps TRBD1 (6 bases). This CDR3 is 16 amino acids long. Germline V gene data show CDR1 as SEHNR and CDR2 as FQNEAQ (reference sequence). Deletions cut 5 bases from V and 0 bases from J, with 13 bases between. The CDR3 protein is CASSQRQEPTNEKLFF. The CDR3, as DNA: TGTGCCAGCAGCCAACGACAGGAGCCAACTAATGAAAAACTGTTTTTT.

The genes are TRBV20-1 and TRBJ2-5, with TRBD2 matching 10 bases. V shed 1 base, J shed 5 bases, and the junction held 13 bases outside the gene matches. The germline V gene encodes CDR1 DFQATT and CDR2 SNEGSKA (reference sequence). The CDR3 has 17 residues. The CDR3 DNA follows: TGCAGTGCTAGAGTGGCTAGCGGGGGTGAATGGCGTGAGACCCAGTACTTC. Translating it yields CSARVASGGEWRETQYF.

The chain links TRBV5-1 to TRBJ2-5, with 7 bases that match TRBD2. The germline gives CDR1 SGHRS, CDR2 YFSETQ. J lost 1 base, V lost 4 bases, and 4 bases had no gene match. This CDR3 spans 14 amino acids. CDR3 residues: CASSKGTTQETQYF. In DNA, the CDR3 is TGCGCCAGCAGCAAAGGGACTACCCAAGAGACCCAGTACTTC.

The J gene is TRBJ1-1, the V gene TRBV7-8; a weak D match, TRBD1 (5 bases). The V gene lost 4 bases and the J gene lost 5 bases, with 23 bases spanning the gap. This CDR3 has 17 residues. Germline V lookup: CDR1 SGHVS, CDR2 FQNEAQ. The CDR3 sequence is CASSSPTARGGRTEAFF. CDR3 coding DNA: TGTGCCAGCAGCTCGCCTACAGCTCGGGGCGGGAGGACTGAAGCTTTCTTT.

V usage is TRBV10-3 and J usage is TRBJ2-3; D unresolved. Germline CDR1 and CDR2: ENHRY and SYGVKD. The CDR3 length is 16 residues. Trimming pared 2 bases from V and 2 bases from J, leaving 14 bases between. The CDR3 DNA is TGTGCCATCAGTGAGACTGTAGCCCCCCCCACAGATACGCAGTATTTT. It translates to CAISETVAPPTDTQYF.

This chain joins TRBV27 and TRBJ2-7; TRBD2 aligns across 7 bases. V was clipped by 2 bases and J by 6 bases; unmatched bases: 13. The germline V gene encodes CDR1 MNHEY and CDR2 SMNVEV (reference sequence). The CDR3 contains 16 residues. This chain's CDR3 is CASSLTSAGAYVEQYF. CDR3 coding DNA: TGTGCCAGCAGTTTAACAAGTGCGGGAGCGTACGTCGAGCAGTACTTC.

This clonotype has a count of ten or more. The chain carries TRBV4-2 and TRBJ2-1; TRBD1 agrees at 7 bases. CDR1 is LGHNA, CDR2 YNFKEQ, per germline. The V gene end was trimmed by 4 bases and the J gene end by 7 bases; junction bases not matched to a gene: 10. The length of the CDR3 is 15 residues. The CDR3 DNA reads as TGTGCCAGCAGCCCCAATATAGGGACAGATAATGAGCAGTTCTTC. It specifies CASSPNIGTDNEQFF.

In this sample, this clonotype turned up many times. CDR3: CASSYSEDSGNTIYF. The CDR3 coding sequence is TGTGCCAGCAGTTACTCGGAGGATTCAGGAAACACCATATATTTT. This sequence joins TRBV6-5 and TRBJ1-3; no definite D call. Trimming shortened V by 0 bases and J by 4 bases, and 10 bases separated the two germline ends. There are 15 residues in the CDR3. Germline CDR1 reads MNHEY; CDR2 reads SVGAGI.

This clonotype was counted between two and nine times. The chain recombines TRBV27 with TRBJ1-2, with D perhaps TRBD1 (6 bases). The length of the CDR3 is 15 residues. Trimming stripped 4 bases from V and 6 bases from J, with 18 bases between. Germline-derived CDR1 and CDR2 are MNHEY and SMNVEV (reference sequence). This CDR3 is CASSSGGLGFDGYTF. The DNA for the CDR3 is TGTGCCAGCAGTTCTGGGGGCCTAGGGTTCGATGGCTACACCTTC.

This clonotype has just a few counts. The V gene is TRBV19, the J gene TRBJ2-3, with 10 bases that match TRBD1. Germline V gene data show CDR1 as LNHDA and CDR2 as SQIVND (reference sequence). Germline trimming cut 6 bases from V and 4 bases from J; bases unmatched to any gene: 7. The CDR3 runs 15 residues. CDR3 amino acids: CASSYRDRGPDTQYF. CDR3 DNA: TGTGCCAGTAGCTACCGGGACAGGGGACCAGATACGCAGTATTTT.